This T cell receptor beta chain came from a study of tumor and adjacent non-tumor tissue in lung cancer. Looking at the study overall: Each sample yielded roughly 4 million productive TCRbeta reads on average.

Study-wide points: Tumor tissue had significantly higher TCR diversity than normal lung.

No cell sorting was done before RNA was extracted from the tissue. The normal lung tissue was taken more than 3 cm from the tumor edge. TCRbeta libraries were built with three rounds of nested PCR, modified from ARM-PCR. TCRdb recomputed calls from the multiplex PCR reads with MiXCR, one row per CDR3 protein. The data show approximately 100,000 distinct CDR3 sequences, about 61% seen once. The table lists this clonotype with many counts. The antigen remains undetermined. After removal of 5 bases from V and 10 bases from J, the junction contained 8 bases not matched to a gene. Germline assignment: CDR1 SEHNR and CDR2 FQNEAQ (reference sequence). The CDR3 has 14 amino acids.

This receptor was obtained from a man between 60 and 70 years old with non-small cell lung cancer. V is TRBV7-9 and J is TRBJ1-6; TRBD1 agrees at 7 bases. Sequencing was done on a sample of distant non-tumor lung tissue. The CDR3 DNA follows: TGTGCCAGCAGCACAGGGGATTACGGCTCACCCCTCCACTTT. As protein: CASSTGDYGSPLHF.